This paragraph reports one T cell receptor beta chain. A single count supports this clone. Its antigen is unknown. No quality values exist for individual bases; no much larger clone is one base distant. The library came from the immunoSEQ multiplex PCR assay. Alongside multiparametric flow cytometry, deep sequencing of rearranged TCR beta loci was used to profile the T cell repertoires. TCRdb took this table from immuneACCESS and kept in-frame rearrangements with V and J called. Such tables lack part of the clones; where checked against another copy, unresolved V genes explain under half of the gap, and the rest is unexplained. This sample has tens of thousands of clones in its table, and more than 70% of those were observed once. 10% of the sample lies in the top ten. These data belong to a study of lymphopenia after photon versus proton radiotherapy (dated by TCRdb to about 2019). About the full investigation: Photon and proton radiation therapy were compared by the study for their immunological effects in patients with gastrointestinal tumors who developed high-grade lymphopenia. A cohort of around 21 patients with gastrointestinal tumors who received either photon or proton therapy and subsequently developed lymphopenia was included. The goal of the study was to characterize the differences between the two radiation modalities in how they affect the immune system.

Taken from cysteine to phenylalanine, the CDR3 has 15 residues. Just the 45-base CDR3 DNA is kept, in frame starting at base 1. At the junction V is shortened by 5 bases and J by 4 bases, with 17 bases in between. CDR1 and CDR2 (MNHNS, SASEGT) derive from the germline V gene. Findings and caveats that apply to the study as a whole: After the lymphocyte count nadir, oligoclonal expansion, especially of CD8+ Temra cells, was observed in photon-treated repertoires, and the drop in diversity was driven by this expansion. Relative stability during treatment was observed in proton-treated patients, whereas loss of naive T cells and TCR diversity and gain of effector/memory populations were observed in photon-treated patients. Across the cohort, an inverse correlation was found between a larger post-nadir drop in TCR diversity and overall survival time among patients who died. The survival association was assessed only in patients who died, and better survival with proton therapy was presented by the authors as a possibility rather than a demonstrated result.

The TCR comes from a woman aged 70-85 years with pancreatic cancer. Some clones in this sample may be carry-over from other donors' samples. The receptor chain draws on TRBV6-1 and TRBJ1-1, with TRBD1 as a weak D call on 5 bases. Sample: peripheral blood, taken from a patient treated with proton-based radiotherapy. The CDR3 protein: CASSTVGGGSTEAFF. Here is the DNA: TGTGCCAGCAGTACTGTGGGGGGAGGCAGCACTGAAGCTTTCTTT.